These 9 T cell receptor beta chains were sequenced from one sample in a study of liver allograft versus peripheral blood T cells. Study context: A comparison was made between T cell receptor repertoires in transplanted livers and those in recipients' peripheral blood.

A single record per CDR3 protein comes from TCRdb applying MiXCR to the reads. Here the sample spans 10,000 or so distinct CDR3 sequences, around 18% being singletons. The receptors originated from a human patient who had a liver transplant. Some T cells may be graft donor cells.

By share, this clonotype counts as medium-sized. The genes are TRBV19 and TRBJ1-2; 8 bases align to TRBD1. This CDR3 is 13 amino acids long. CDR1 and CDR2 from the germline V gene are LNHDA and SQIVND (reference sequence). Unmatched junction bases numbered 4, after V lost 7 bases and J lost 3 bases. The CDR3 sequence is CASTQDRDYGYTF. The CDR3 DNA reads as TGTGCCAGTACCCAGGACAGGGACTATGGCTACACCTTC.

By its share, this clonotype is medium-sized (0.01 to 0.1%). V and J are TRBV29-1 and TRBJ2-3, with a weak D call TRBD1 (6 bases). In germline, CDR1 is SQVTM, CDR2 ANQGSEA. This CDR3 comprises 15 residues. The V end was cut by 4 bases, the J end by 5 bases, with 19 bases between. The chain's CDR3 is CSVGNDRTPGDTQYF. CDR3 DNA sequence: TGCAGCGTTGGGAACGACAGGACCCCCGGAGATACGCAGTATTTT.

This clonotype is categorized as medium-sized. The CDR3 coding sequence is TGTGCCAGCAGTGAACAGCCGAACACTGAAGCTTTCTTT. As protein: CASSEQPNTEAFF. The chain has TRBV6-1 and TRBJ1-1; D gene unclear. The CDR3 covers 13 residues. Deletions cut 2 bases from V and 1 base from J, with 5 bases between. The germline CDR1 and CDR2 sequences are MNHNS and SASEGT.

This clonotype is medium-sized within its sample. The rearrangement joins TRBV18 to TRBJ1-2, with 7 bases fitting TRBD1. Trimming removed 6 bases from V and 2 bases from J; junction bases left unmatched: 6. The germline V gene encodes CDR1 KGHSH and CDR2 LQKENI. This CDR3 has 14 residues. The CDR3 coding sequence is TGTGCCAGCTCCCCGGGACAGCCCAACTATGGCTACACCTTC. Translated: CASSPGQPNYGYTF.

This clonotype is medium-sized within its sample. The rearrangement uses TRBV6-6 and TRBJ2-1; unclear D gene. V was trimmed by 6 bases and J by 4 bases, leaving 1 base between them. Germline lookup yields CDR1 MNHNY and CDR2 SVGAGI (reference sequence). This CDR3 region has 10 residues. CDR3 bases: TGTGCCAGCAGGTACAATGAGCAGTTCTTC. As protein: CASRYNEQFF.

The chain uses TRBV5-6 and TRBJ1-2; D is undetermined. Germline V gene lookup returns CDR1 SGHDT and CDR2 YYEEEE. The CDR3 runs 12 residues. The V end lost 5 bases, the J end lost 8 bases, and 13 bases lay between the germline ends. In DNA form, the CDR3 reads TGTGCCAGCAGGAGGGAGATGGAGGGCTACACCTTC. It specifies CASRREMEGYTF.

This clonotype has a handful of counts. The chain recombines TRBV19 with TRBJ2-7, with D perhaps matching TRBD1 or TRBD2 (5 bases each). Germline V gives CDR1 LNHDA, CDR2 SQIVND (reference sequence). V lost 3 bases to trimming and J lost 0 bases, with 12 bases between them. The CDR3 has 15 amino acids. The CDR3 nucleotides are TGTGCCAGTAGTATCGGACGGGGCTCCTCCTACGAGCAGTACTTC. The encoded protein is CASSIGRGSSYEQYF.

The genes are TRBV20-1 and TRBJ2-7; TRBD1 or TRBD2 may be the D gene (5 bases each). Trimming cost V 1 base and J 3 bases, with 13 bases left between them. The CDR3 loop spans 14 amino acids. CDR1 is DFQATT, CDR2 SNEGSKA, per germline (reference sequence). This CDR3 is CSARGQMGDYEQYF. The CDR3 DNA follows: TGCAGTGCTAGAGGGCAGATGGGGGACTACGAGCAGTACTTC.

This clonotype is classed as medium-sized. V usage is TRBV9 and J usage is TRBJ1-3; D call uncertain. Trimming took 0 bases from V and 3 from J, leaving 10 bases between them. The CDR3 runs 15 residues. Germline-derived CDR1 and CDR2 are SGDLS and YYNGEE. The CDR3, as DNA: TGTGCCAGCAGCGTAGCTGTGGCTTATGGAAACACCATATATTTT. It codes for CASSVAVAYGNTIYF. The full variable domain, in which reference TRBV9 and TRBJ1-3 provide the parts outside the CDR3, is DSGVTQTPKHLITATGQRVTLRCSPRSGDLSVYWYQQSLDQGLQFLIQYYNGEERAKGNILERFSAQQFPDLHSELNLSSLELGDSALYFCASSVAVAYGNTIYFGEGSWLTVV.